Following are 12 T cell receptor beta chains from one sample sequenced in a study of OX40 agonist ivuxolimab in advanced cancers. Library construction relied on the immunoSEQ multiplex PCR assay. TCRdb retrieved this table from immuneACCESS and kept in-frame rearrangements only. Not all clones are present; in checked studies, unresolved V genes account for under half, and no reason is known for the remainder. The sample yields under 25,000 clones; about 87% were counted once. The ten largest clones represent about 33% of the sample. This sample comprised CD4+ or CD8+ T cells sorted from blood, obtained in a trial of the OX40 agonist ivuxolimab. These receptors were taken from an adult with an advanced solid tumor such as melanoma, head and neck, liver or kidney cancer.

J is TRBJ1-2 and V is TRBV9, with 11 nucleotides matching TRBD1. This CDR3 comprises 14 residues. Germline CDR1 SGDLS, CDR2 YYNGEE. Trimming removed 3 bases from V and 10 bases from J; junction bases left unmatched: 8. The CDR3 loop reads CASSDGDRGIDYTF. The DNA for the CDR3 is TGTGCCAGCAGCGATGGGGACAGGGGGATTGACTACACCTTC. Complete variable domain (other parts from reference TRBV9 and TRBJ1-2): DSGVTQTPKHLITATGQRVTLRCSPRSGDLSVYWYQQSLDQGLQFLIQYYNGEERAKGNILERFSAQQFPDLHSELNLSSLELGDSALYFCASSDGDRGIDYTFGSGTRLTVV.

The chain joins TRBV7-3 to TRBJ2-3, with 8 positions matching TRBD2. Germline assignment: CDR1 SGHTA and CDR2 FQGTGA. CDR3 length: 14 residues. With 5 bases clipped from V and 2 bases from J, the junction kept 3 bases outside the gene matches. The CDR3: CASSTAGVTDTQYF. The CDR3 nucleotides read TGTGCCAGCAGCACAGCGGGAGTCACAGATACGCAGTATTTT.

The rearrangement links TRBV29-1 to TRBJ2-1; D ambiguous. CDR1 is SQVTM and CDR2 is ANQGSEA in the germline V gene. The CDR3 covers 13 residues. V was trimmed by 2 bases and J by 6 bases, leaving 11 bases between them. The CDR3 loop reads CSVEKGWGNEQFF. The CDR3 DNA reads as TGCAGCGTTGAAAAAGGCTGGGGCAATGAGCAGTTCTTC.

This chain connects TRBV13 to TRBJ1-3, with unresolved D. CDR1 is PRHDT and CDR2 is FYEKMQ in the germline V gene (reference sequence). V gave up 5 bases and J gave up 2 bases, with 16 bases separating them. This CDR3 is 16 amino acids long. Here the CDR3 DNA reads TGTGCCAGCAGCCGGGTTAGGATCAGCACTGGAAACACCATATATTTT. Translated, it gives CASSRVRISTGNTIYF.

J is TRBJ2-5 and V is TRBV28, with D possibly matching TRBD2 (5 bases). Trimming stripped 6 bases from V and 1 base from J, with 6 bases between. From germline, CDR1 is MDHEN and CDR2 SYDVKM. This CDR3 region has 12 residues. The chain's CDR3 is CASSGGQETQYF. In DNA, the CDR3 is TGTGCCAGCAGCGGAGGCCAAGAGACCCAGTACTTC.

The chain carries TRBV10-3 and TRBJ1-1; D call uncertain. Trimming pared 7 bases from V and 0 bases from J, leaving 9 bases between. In germline, CDR1 is ENHRY, CDR2 SYGVKD. There are 13 residues in the CDR3. The CDR3 DNA sequence: TGTGCCATCACTGCAGGTCTGAACACTGAAGCTTTCTTT. Its translation: CAITAGLNTEAFF.

This clone is judged medium-sized. The V gene is TRBV5-5, the J gene TRBJ2-1, with TRBD2 as a possible D gene (5 bases). This CDR3 comprises 15 residues. V gave up 1 base and J gave up 7 bases, with 15 bases separating them. Germline V gene lookup returns CDR1 SGHKS and CDR2 YYEKEE (reference sequence). CDR3 loop: CASSLSGSAANEQFF. CDR3 nucleotides: TGTGCCAGCAGCTTGAGCGGCTCCGCTGCGAATGAGCAGTTCTTC.

Here the CDR3 DNA reads TGTGCCTGGAGTCGTCAGGGGGCGTTTGAGGGCTACACCTTC. Translated: CAWSRQGAFEGYTF. This sequence joins TRBV30 and TRBJ1-2; 8 bases match TRBD1. The J segment lost 8 bases and the V segment lost 2 bases, leaving 10 bases of the junction unmatched. The CDR3 has 14 amino acids. Germline CDR1 GTSNPN, CDR2 SVGIG (reference sequence).

The rearrangement joins TRBV30 to TRBJ2-6; D is unresolved. The CDR3 is made up of 11 amino acids. The germline V gene has CDR1 GTSNPN and CDR2 SVGIG (reference sequence). Trimming shortened V by 3 bases and J by 15 bases, and 12 bases separated the two germline ends. As DNA, the CDR3 is TGTGCCTGGAGCCCCCTTAGGGACCTGACTTTC. Translating gives CAWSPLRDLTF.

This chain joins TRBV7-2 and TRBJ1-5; possible D gene TRBD1, 6 bases. Germline CDR1 and CDR2: SGHTA and FQGNSA. Trimming took 2 bases from V and 2 from J, leaving 10 bases between them. The CDR3 consists of 15 residues. CDR3 sequence: CASSLTGTGNQPQHF. CDR3 in DNA: TGTGCCAGCAGCTTAACAGGGACTGGCAATCAGCCCCAGCATTTT.

The chain employs TRBV5-1 and TRBJ2-1; possibly TRBD2 for D (5 bases). V was cut by 1 base and J by 0 bases, with 8 bases left in between. The germline gives CDR1 SGHRS, CDR2 YFSETQ. This CDR3 has 15 residues. CDR3 nucleotides: TGCGCCAGCAGCTTGATAGGGAGCTCCTACAATGAGCAGTTCTTC. Protein sequence: CASSLIGSSYNEQFF.

This chain links TRBV11-2 with TRBJ2-7; 9 positions agree with TRBD2. CDR1 and CDR2 from the germline V gene are SGHAT and FQNNGV. The V segment lost 3 bases and the J segment 7 bases; nucleotides outside the gene matches: 10. This CDR3 has 15 residues. The DNA for the CDR3 is TGTGCCAGCAGCTTGCGGGGGGGCCTCTCGAAAGAGCAGTACTTC. It is translated as CASSLRGGLSKEQYF.